The T cell receptor beta chain under discussion was sequenced for a study of technical replicates of blood from four donors. Clones were sequenced by immunoSEQ multiplex PCR, and TCRdb holds only the in-frame ones, with some missing. The table lists 65,000 to 85,000 clones, roughly 92% of them singletons. This CDR3 comprises 14 residues. Looked up from germline, CDR1 is SGHRS and CDR2 is YFSETQ. Losses at the gene ends were 4 bases for V and 4 bases for J; bases not matched to a gene: 5. This clone appeared a single time. The specimen was T cells isolated from PBMCs. The TCR sequence derives from a human donor in good health. This chain uses TRBV5-1 with TRBJ2-7; 10 bases match TRBD1. CDR3 DNA: TGCGCCAGCAGCGGGACAGGGGTAGAGTACGAGCAGTACTTC. Translation gives CASSGTGVEYEQYF.